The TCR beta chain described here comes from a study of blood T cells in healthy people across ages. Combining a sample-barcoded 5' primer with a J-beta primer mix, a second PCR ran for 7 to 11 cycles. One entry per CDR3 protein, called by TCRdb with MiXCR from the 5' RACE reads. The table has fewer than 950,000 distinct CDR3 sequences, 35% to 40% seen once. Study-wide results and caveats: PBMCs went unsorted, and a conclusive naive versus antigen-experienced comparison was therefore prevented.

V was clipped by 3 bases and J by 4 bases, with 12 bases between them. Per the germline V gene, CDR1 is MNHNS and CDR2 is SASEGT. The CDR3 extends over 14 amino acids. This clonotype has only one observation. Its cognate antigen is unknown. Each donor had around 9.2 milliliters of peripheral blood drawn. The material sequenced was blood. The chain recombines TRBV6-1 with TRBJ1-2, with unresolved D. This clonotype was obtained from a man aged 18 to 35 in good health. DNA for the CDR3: TGTGCCAGCAGTGATCCCGGACGGATCTATGGCTACACCTTC. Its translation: CASSDPGRIYGYTF.